This T cell receptor beta chain was profiled in a study of control samples from healthy donors and cancer patients. TCRdb's copy holds only in-frame clones and misses some; the assay was immunoSEQ multiplex PCR. The sample consists of 400,000 to 500,000 clones, 80% to 95% of them appearing once. Germline V gene data show CDR1 as MDHEN and CDR2 as SYDVKM. The CDR3 is 14 residues long. V dropped 7 bases and J dropped 2 bases, with 11 bases sitting between them. The count of this clone is one. This clonotype was obtained from a man between 35 and 55 years old with head and neck cancer. V and J are TRBV28 and TRBJ1-4, with D tentatively TRBD1 (5 bases). The sample was PBMCs. CDR3 sequence (DNA): TGTGCCAGCACACTCTGGGGGACTAATGAAAAACTGTTTTTT. This codes for CASTLWGTNEKLFF.